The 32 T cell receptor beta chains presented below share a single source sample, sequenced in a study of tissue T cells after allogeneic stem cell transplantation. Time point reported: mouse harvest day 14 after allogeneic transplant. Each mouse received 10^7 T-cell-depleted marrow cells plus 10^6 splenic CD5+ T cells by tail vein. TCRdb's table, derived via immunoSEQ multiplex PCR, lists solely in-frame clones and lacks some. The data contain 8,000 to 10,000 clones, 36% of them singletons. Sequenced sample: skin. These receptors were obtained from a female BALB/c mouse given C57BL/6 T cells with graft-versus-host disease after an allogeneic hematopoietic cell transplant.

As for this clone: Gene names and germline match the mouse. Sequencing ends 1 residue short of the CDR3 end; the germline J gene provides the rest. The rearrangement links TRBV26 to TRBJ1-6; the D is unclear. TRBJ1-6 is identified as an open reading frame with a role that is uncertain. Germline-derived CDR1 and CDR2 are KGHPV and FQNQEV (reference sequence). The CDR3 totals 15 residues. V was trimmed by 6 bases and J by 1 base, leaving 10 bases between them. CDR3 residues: CASSWGSSYNSPLYF. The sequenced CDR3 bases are TGTGCCAGCAGCTGGGGATCCTCCTATAATTCGCCCCTCTAC.

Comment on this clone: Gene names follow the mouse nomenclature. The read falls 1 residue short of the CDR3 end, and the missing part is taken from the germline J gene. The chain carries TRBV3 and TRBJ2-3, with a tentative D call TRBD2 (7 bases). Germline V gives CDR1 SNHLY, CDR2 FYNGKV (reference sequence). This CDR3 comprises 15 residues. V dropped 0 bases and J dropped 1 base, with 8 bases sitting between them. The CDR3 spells CASSLAGGRAETLYF. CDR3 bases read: TGTGCCAGCAGCTTAGCAGGGGGGCGTGCAGAAACGCTGTAT.

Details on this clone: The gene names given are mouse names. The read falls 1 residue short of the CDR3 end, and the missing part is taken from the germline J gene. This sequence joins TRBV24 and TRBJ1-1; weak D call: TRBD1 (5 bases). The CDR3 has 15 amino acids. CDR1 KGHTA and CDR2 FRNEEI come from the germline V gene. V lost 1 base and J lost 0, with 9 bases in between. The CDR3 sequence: CASSLLGQPNTEVFF. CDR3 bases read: TGTGCCAGCAGTCTGTTAGGACAACCAAACACAGAAGTCTTC.

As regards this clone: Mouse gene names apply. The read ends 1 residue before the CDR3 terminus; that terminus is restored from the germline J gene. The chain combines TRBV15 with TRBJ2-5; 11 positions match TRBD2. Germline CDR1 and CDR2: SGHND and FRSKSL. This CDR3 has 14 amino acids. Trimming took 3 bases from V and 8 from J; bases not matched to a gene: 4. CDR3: CASSLGLGDGTQYF. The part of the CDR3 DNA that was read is TGTGCCAGCAGTTTGGGACTGGGGGACGGCACCCAGTAC. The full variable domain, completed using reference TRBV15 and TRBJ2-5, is DAGVTQTPRHEVAEKGQTIILKCEPVSGHNDLFWYRQTKIQGLELLSYFRSKSLMEDGGAFKDRFKAEMLNSSFSTLKIQPTEPKDSAVYLCASSLGLGDGTQYFGPGTRLLVL.

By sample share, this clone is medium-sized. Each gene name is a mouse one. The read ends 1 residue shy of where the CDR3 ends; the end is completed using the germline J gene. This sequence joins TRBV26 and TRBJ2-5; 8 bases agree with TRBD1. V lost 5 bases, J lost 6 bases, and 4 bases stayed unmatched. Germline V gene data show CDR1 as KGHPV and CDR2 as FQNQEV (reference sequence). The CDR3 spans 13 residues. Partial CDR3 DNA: TGTGCCAGCAGTTCAGGGGGCGCGGACACCCAGTAC. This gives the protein CASSSGGADTQY. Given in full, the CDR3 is CASSSGGADTQYF. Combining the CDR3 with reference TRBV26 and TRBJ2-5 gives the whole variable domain NSKVIQTPRYLVKGQGQKAKMRCIPEKGHPVVFWYQQNKNNEFKFLINFQNQEVLQQIDMTEKRFSAECPSNSPCSLEIQSSEAGDSALYLCASSSGGADTQYFGPGTRLLVL.

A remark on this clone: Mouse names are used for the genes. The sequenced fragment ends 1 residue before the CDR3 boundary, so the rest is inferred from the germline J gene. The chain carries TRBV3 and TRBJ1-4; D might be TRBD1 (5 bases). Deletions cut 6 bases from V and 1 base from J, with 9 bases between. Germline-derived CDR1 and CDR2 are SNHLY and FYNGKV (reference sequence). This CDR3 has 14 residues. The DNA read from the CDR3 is TGTGCCAGCAGTCGACAGTCTTCCAACGAAAGATTATTT. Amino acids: CASSRQSSNERLF. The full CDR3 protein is CASSRQSSNERLFF. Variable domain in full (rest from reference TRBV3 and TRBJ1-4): GPKVLQIPSHQIIDMGQMVTLNCDPVSNHLYFYWYKQILGQQMEFLVNFYNGKVMEKSKLFKDQFSVERPDGSYFTLKIQPTALEDSAVYFCASSRQSSNERLFFGHGTKLSVL.

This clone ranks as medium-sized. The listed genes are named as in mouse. The sequenced part of the CDR3 DNA is TGTGCCAGCAGTCGGGACTGGGCTAACTATGCTGAGCAGTTC. As protein: CASSRDWANYAEQF. The whole CDR3 protein is CASSRDWANYAEQFF. V gene TRBV26 combines with J gene TRBJ2-1; 9 bases agree with TRBD2. The read terminates 1 residue before the CDR3 end, so the remaining end is supplied by the germline J gene. Germline V gives CDR1 KGHPV, CDR2 FQNQEV (reference sequence). The CDR3 contains 15 residues. V was pared by 4 bases and J by 0 bases, with 1 base of the junction left unmatched.

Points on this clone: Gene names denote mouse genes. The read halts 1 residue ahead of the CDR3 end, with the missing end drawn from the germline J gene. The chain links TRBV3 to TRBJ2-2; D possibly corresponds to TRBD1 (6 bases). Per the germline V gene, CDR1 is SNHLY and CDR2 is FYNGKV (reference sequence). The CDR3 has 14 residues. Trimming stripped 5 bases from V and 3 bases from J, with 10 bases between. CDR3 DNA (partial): TGTGCCAGCAGCACCCAGGGGCACACCGGGCAGCTCTAC. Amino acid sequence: CASSTQGHTGQLY. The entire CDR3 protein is CASSTQGHTGQLYF.

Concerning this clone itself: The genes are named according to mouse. The CDR3 sequence: CASSLNWTYEQYF. CDR3 DNA, as far as it was read: TGTGCCAGCAGTCTGAACTGGACCTATGAACAGTAC. This rearrangement joins TRBV24 to TRBJ2-7, with D perhaps matching TRBD2 (5 bases). The sequenced fragment ends 1 residue before the CDR3 boundary, so the rest is inferred from the germline J gene. Trimming took 2 bases from V and 2 from J, leaving 7 bases between them. Germline V lookup: CDR1 KGHTA, CDR2 FRNEEI. This CDR3 is built from 13 residues.

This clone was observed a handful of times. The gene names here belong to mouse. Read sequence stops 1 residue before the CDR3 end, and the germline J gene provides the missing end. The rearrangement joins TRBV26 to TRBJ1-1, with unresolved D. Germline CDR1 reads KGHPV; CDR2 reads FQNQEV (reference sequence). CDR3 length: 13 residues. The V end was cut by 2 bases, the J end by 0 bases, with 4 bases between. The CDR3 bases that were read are TGTGCCAGCAGTCTGACAACAAACACAGAAGTCTTC. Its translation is CASSLTTNTEVF. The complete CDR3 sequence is CASSLTTNTEVFF.

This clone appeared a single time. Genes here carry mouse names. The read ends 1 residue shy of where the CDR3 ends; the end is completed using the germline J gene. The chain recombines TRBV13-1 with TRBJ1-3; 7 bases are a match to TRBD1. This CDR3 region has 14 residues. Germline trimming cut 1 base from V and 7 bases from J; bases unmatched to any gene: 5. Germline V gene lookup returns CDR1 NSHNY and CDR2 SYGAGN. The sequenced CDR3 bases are TGTGCCAGCAGTGATAGACAGGGCGAGAATACGCTCTAT. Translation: CASSDRQGENTLY. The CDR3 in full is CASSDRQGENTLYF.

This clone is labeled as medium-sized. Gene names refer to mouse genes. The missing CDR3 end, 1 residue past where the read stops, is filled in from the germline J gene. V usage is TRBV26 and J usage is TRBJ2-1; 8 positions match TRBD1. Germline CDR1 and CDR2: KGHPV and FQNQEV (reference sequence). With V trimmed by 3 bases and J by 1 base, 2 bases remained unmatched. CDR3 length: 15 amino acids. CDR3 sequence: CASSLTGGNYAEQFF. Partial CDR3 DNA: TGTGCCAGCAGTCTCACAGGGGGGAACTATGCTGAGCAGTTC.

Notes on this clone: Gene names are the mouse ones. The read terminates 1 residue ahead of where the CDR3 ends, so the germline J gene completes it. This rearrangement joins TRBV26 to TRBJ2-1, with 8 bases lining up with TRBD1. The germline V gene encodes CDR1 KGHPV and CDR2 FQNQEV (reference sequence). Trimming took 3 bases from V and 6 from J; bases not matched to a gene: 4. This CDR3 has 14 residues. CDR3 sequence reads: CASSLEQGVAEQFF. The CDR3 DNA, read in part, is TGTGCCAGCAGTCTAGAACAGGGGGTTGCTGAGCAGTTC.

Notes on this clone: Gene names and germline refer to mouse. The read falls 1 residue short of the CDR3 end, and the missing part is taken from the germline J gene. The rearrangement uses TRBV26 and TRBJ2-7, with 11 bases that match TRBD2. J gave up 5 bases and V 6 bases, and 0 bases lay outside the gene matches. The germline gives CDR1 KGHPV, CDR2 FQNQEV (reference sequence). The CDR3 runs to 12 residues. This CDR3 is CASRDWGDEQYF. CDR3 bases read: TGTGCCAGCAGGGACTGGGGGGATGAACAGTAC.

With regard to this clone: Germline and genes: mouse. The sequenced part of the CDR3 DNA is TGTGCCAGCAGTCTCCACCCTAGTCAAAACACCTTGTAC. Amino acid sequence: CASSLHPSQNTLY. From start to end, the CDR3 is CASSLHPSQNTLYF. The chain carries TRBV26 and TRBJ2-4; no clear D. From the germline J gene comes the end of the CDR3, since the read stops 1 residue before it. Trimming cost V 3 bases and J 0 bases, with 7 bases left between them. The V gene's germline CDR1 is KGHPV and CDR2 FQNQEV (reference sequence). The CDR3 sequence is 14 residues long.

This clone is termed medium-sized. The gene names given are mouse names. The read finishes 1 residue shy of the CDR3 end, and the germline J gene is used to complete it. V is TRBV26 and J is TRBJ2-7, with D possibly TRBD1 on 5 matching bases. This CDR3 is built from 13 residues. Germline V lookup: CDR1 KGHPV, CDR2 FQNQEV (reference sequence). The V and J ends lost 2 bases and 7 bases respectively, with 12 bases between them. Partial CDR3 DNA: TGTGCCAGCAGTCTGAGGGGAGATGGGGAACAGTAC. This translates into CASSLRGDGEQY. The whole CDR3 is CASSLRGDGEQYF.

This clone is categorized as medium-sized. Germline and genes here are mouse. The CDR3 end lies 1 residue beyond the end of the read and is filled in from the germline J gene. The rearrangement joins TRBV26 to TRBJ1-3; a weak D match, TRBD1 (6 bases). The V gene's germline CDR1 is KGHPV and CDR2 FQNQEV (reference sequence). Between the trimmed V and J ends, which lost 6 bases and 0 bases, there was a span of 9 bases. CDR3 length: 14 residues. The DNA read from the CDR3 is TGTGCCAGCAGCGGGACATATTCTGGAAATACGCTCTAT. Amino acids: CASSGTYSGNTLY. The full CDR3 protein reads CASSGTYSGNTLYF.

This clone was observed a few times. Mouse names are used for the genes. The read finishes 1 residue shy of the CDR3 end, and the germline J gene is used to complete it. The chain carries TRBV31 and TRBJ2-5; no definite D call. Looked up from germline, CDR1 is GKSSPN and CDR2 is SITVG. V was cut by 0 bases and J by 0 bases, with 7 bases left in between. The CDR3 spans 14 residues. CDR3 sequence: CAWSLQGNQDTQYF. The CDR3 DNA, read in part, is TGTGCCTGGAGTCTACAAGGGAACCAAGACACCCAGTAC.

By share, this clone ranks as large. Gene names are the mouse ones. Partial CDR3 DNA: TGTGCAAGCAGCAACCGGGACAGGGACTATGCTGAGCAGTTC. It is translated as CASSNRDRDYAEQF. The CDR3 in full is CASSNRDRDYAEQFF. This rearrangement joins TRBV16 to TRBJ2-1; 9 nucleotides line up with TRBD1. The read terminates 1 residue ahead of where the CDR3 ends, so the germline J gene completes it. Germline V CDR1 and CDR2: SGHSA, FRNQAP. CDR3 length equals 15 residues. Germline trimming cut 5 bases from V and 2 bases from J; bases unmatched to any gene: 4.

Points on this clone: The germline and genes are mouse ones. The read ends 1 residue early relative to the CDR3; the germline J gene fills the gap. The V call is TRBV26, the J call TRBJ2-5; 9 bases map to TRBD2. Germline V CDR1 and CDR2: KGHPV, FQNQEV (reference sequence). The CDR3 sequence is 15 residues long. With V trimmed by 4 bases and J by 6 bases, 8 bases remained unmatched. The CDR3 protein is CASSPGTGKGDTQYF. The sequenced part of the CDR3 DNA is TGTGCCAGCAGTCCTGGGACTGGGAAGGGGGACACCCAGTAC.

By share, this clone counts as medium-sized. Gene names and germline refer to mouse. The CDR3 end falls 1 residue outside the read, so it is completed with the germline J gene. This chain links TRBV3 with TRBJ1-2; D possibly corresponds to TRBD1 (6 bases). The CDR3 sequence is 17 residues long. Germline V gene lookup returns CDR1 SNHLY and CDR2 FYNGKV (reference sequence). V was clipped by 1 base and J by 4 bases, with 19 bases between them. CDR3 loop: CASSLGVGGPLSSDYTF. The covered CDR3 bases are TGTGCCAGCAGCTTAGGAGTAGGGGGGCCCTTAAGCTCCGACTACACC.

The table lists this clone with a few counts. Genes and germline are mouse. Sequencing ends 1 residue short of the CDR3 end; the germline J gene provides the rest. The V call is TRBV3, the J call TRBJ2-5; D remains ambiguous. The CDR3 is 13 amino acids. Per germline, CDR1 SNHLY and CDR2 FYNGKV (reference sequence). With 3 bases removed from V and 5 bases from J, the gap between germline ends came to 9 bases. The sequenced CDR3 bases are TGTGCCAGCAGCTTTAACAGCCCAGACACCCAGTAC. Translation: CASSFNSPDTQY. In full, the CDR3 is CASSFNSPDTQYF.

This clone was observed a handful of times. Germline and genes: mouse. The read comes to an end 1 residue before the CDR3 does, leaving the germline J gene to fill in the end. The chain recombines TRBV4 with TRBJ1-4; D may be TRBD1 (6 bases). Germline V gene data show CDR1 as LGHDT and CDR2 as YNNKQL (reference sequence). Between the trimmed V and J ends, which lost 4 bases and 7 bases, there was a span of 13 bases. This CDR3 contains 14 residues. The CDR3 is CASSFRGGSERLFF. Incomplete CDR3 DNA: TGTGCCAGCAGCTTCAGGGGAGGGAGCGAAAGATTATTT.

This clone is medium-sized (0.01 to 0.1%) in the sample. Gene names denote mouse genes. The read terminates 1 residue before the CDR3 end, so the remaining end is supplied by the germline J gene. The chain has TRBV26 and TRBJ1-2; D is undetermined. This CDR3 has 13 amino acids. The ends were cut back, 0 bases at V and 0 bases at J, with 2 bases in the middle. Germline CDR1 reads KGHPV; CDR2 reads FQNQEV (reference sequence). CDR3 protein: CASSLSPNSDYTF. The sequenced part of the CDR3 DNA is TGTGCCAGCAGTCTGTCTCCAAACTCCGACTACACC. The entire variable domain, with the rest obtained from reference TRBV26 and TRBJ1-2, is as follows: NSKVIQTPRYLVKGQGQKAKMRCIPEKGHPVVFWYQQNKNNEFKFLINFQNQEVLQQIDMTEKRFSAECPSNSPCSLEIQSSEAGDSALYLCASSLSPNSDYTFGSGTRLLVI.

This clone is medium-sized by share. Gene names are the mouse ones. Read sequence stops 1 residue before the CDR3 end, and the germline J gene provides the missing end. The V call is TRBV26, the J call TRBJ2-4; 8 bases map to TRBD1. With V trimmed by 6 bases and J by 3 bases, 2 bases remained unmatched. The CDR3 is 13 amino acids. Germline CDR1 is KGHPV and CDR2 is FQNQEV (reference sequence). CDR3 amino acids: CASRGQGQNTLYF. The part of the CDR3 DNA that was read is TGTGCCAGCAGAGGACAGGGACAAAACACCTTGTAC.

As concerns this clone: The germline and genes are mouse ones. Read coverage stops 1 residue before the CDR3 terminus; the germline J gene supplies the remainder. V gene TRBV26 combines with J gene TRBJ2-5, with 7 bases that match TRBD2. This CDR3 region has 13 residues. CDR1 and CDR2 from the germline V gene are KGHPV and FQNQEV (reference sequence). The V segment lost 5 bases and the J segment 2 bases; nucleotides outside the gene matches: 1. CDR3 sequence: CASSTGVQDTQYF. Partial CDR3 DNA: TGTGCCAGCAGTACTGGGGTCCAAGACACCCAGTAC.

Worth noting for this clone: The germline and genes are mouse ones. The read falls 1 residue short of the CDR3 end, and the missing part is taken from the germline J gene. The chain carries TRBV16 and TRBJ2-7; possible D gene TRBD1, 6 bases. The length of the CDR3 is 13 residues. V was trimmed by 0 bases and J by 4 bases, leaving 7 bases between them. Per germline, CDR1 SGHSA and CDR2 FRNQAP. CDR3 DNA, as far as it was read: TGTGCAAGCAGCTTAGATACAGGGTATGAACAGTAC. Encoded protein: CASSLDTGYEQY. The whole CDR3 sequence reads CASSLDTGYEQYF.

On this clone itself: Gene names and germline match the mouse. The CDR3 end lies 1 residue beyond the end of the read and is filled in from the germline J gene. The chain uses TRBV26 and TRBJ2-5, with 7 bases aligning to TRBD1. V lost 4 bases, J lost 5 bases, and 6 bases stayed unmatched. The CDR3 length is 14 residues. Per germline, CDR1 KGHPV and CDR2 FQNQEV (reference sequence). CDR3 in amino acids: CASSRQGGGDTQYF. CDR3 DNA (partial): TGTGCCAGCAGTCGACAGGGAGGAGGAGACACCCAGTAC.

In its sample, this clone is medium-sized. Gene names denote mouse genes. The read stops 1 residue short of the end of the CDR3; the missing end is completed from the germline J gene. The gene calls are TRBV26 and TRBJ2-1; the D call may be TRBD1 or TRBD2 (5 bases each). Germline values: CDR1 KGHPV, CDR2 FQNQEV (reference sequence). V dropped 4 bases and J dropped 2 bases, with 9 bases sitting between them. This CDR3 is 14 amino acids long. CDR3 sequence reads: CASSPGVYYAEQFF. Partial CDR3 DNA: TGTGCCAGCAGTCCGGGGGTCTACTATGCTGAGCAGTTC.

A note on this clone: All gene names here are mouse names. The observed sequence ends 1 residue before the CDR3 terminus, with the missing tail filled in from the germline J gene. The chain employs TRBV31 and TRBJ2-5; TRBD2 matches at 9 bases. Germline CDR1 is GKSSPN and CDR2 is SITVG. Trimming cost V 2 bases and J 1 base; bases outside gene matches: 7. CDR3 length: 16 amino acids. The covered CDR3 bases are TGTGCCTGGAGTACCGCTGGGGGGGATGACCAAGACACCCAGTAC. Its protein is CAWSTAGGDDQDTQY. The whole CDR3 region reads CAWSTAGGDDQDTQYF.

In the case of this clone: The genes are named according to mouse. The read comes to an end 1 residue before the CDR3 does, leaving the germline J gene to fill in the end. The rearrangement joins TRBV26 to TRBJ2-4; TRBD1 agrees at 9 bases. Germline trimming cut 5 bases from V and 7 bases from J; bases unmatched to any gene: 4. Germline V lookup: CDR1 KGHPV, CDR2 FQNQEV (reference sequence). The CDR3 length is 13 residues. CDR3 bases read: TGTGCCAGCAGTGGACAGGGGAGAGACACCTTGTAC. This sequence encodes CASSGQGRDTLY. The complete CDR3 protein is CASSGQGRDTLYF.

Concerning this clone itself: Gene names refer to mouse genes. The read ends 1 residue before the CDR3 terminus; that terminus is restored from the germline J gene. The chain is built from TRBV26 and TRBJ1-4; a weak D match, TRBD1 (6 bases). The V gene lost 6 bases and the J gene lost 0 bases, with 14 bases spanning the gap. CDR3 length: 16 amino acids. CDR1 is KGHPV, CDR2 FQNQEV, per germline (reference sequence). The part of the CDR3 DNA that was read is TGTGCCAGCAGCGCCGGGACAAAGATTTCCAACGAAAGATTATTT. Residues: CASSAGTKISNERLF. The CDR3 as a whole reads CASSAGTKISNERLFF.